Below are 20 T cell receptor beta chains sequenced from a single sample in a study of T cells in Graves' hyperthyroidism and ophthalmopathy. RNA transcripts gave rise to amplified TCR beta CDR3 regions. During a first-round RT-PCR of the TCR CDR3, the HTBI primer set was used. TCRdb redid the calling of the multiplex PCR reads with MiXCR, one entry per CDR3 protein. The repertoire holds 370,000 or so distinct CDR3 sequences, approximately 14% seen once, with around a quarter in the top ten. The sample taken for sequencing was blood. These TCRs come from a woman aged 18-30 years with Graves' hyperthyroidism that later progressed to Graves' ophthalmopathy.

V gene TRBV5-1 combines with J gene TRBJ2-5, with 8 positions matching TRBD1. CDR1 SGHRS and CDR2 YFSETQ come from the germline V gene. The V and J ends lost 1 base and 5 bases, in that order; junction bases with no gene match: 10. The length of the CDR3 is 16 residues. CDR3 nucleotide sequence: TGCGCCAGCAGCTTGTTGCAGGGGGCGCGATTGGAGACCCAGTACTTC. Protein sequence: CASSLLQGARLETQYF.

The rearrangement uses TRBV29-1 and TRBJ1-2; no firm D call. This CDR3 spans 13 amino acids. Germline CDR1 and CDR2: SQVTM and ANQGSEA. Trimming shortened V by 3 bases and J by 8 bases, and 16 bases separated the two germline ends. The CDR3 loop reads CSVEEKDGPGYTF. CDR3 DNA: TGCAGCGTTGAGGAAAAGGACGGACCCGGCTACACCTTC.

The CDR3 here is CSARQNNEQFF. CDR3 DNA sequence: TGCAGTGCTAGACAAAACAATGAGCAGTTCTTC. The chain recombines TRBV20-1 with TRBJ2-1; D unresolved. This CDR3 comprises 11 residues. Trimming removed 2 bases from V and 5 bases from J, with 4 bases in between. From germline, CDR1 is DFQATT and CDR2 SNEGSKA (reference sequence).

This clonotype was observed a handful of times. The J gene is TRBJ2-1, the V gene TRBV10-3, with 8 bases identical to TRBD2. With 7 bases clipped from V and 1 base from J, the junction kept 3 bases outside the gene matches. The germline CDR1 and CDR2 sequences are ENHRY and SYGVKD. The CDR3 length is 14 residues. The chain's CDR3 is CAIKGGRSYNEQFF. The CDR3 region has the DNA TGTGCCATCAAGGGCGGGAGGTCCTACAATGAGCAGTTCTTC.

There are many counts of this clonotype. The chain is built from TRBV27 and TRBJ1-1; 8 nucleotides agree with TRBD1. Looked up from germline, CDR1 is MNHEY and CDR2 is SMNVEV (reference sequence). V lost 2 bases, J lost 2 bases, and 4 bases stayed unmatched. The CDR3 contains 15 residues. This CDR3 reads CASSLAGGSNTEAFF. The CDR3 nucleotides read TGTGCCAGCAGTTTAGCAGGGGGCAGTAACACTGAAGCTTTCTTT.

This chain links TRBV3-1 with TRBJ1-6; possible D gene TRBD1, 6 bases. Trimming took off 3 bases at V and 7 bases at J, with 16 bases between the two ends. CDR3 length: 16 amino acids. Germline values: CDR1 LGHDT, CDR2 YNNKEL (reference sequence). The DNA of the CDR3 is TGTGCCAGCAGCCATTACAGGGCCCCGAGCAATTCACCCCTCCACTTT. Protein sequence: CASSHYRAPSNSPLHF.

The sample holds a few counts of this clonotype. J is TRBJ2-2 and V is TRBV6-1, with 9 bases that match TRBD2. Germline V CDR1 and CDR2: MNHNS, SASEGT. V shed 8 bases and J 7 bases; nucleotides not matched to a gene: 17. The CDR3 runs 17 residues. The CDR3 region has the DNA TGTGCCAGCGGGTTAGCGGGAGCGGAAGTAATTGTCGGGGAGCTGTTTTTT. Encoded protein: CASGLAGAEVIVGELFF.

This chain's CDR3 is CATRQGAQPQHF. The CDR3 region has the DNA TGTGCCACCAGACAGGGCGCTCAGCCCCAGCATTTT. The chain is built from TRBV28 and TRBJ1-5; 7 bases are shared with TRBD1. CDR1 and CDR2 from the germline V gene are MDHEN and SYDVKM. Trimming removed 10 bases from V and 6 bases from J; junction bases left unmatched: 6. CDR3 length: 12 residues.

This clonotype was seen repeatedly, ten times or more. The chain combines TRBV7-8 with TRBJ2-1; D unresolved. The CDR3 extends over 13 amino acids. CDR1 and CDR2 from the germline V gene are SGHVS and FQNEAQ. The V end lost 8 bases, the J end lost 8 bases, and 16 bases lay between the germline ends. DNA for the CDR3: TGTGCCAGCTCCCCGAACCCCTGGGATGAGCAGTTCTTC. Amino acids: CASSPNPWDEQFF.

The chain's CDR3 is CASSQDRDGYEQYF. Here the CDR3 DNA reads TGTGCCAGCAGCCAAGATCGGGACGGCTACGAGCAGTACTTC. This chain uses TRBV4-2 with TRBJ2-7; either TRBD1 or TRBD2 may supply D (5 bases each). The CDR3 loop spans 14 amino acids. The V and J ends lost 0 bases and 3 bases respectively, with 9 bases between them. Germline loops: CDR1 LGHNA, CDR2 YNFKEQ.

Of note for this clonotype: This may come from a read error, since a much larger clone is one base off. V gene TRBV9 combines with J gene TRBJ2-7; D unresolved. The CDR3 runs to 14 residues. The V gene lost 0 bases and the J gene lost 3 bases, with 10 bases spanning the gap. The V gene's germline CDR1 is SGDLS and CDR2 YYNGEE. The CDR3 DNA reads TGTGCCAGCAGCGTAGGTGGGGTGGGCTACGAGCAGTACTTC. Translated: CASSVGGVGYEQYF.

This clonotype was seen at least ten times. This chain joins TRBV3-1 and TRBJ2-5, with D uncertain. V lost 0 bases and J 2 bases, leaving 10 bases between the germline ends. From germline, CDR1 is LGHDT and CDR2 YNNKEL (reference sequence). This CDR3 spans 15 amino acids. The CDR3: CASSQDSWRQETQYF. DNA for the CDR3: TGTGCCAGCAGCCAAGATTCGTGGCGACAAGAGACCCAGTACTTC.

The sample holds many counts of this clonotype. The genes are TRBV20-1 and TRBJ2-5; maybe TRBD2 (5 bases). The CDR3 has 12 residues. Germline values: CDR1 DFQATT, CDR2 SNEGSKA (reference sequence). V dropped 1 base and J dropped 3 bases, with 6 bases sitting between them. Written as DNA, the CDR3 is TGCAGTGCTAGAGTGGGAGAAGAGACCCAGTACTTC. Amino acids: CSARVGEETQYF.

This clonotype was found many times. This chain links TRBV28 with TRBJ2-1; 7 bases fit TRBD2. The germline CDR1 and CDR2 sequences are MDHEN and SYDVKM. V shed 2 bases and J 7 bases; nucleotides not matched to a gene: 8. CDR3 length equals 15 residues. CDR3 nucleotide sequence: TGTGCCAGCAGTTTAAGCGGGACCTGGGCGAATGAGCAGTTCTTC. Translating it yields CASSLSGTWANEQFF.

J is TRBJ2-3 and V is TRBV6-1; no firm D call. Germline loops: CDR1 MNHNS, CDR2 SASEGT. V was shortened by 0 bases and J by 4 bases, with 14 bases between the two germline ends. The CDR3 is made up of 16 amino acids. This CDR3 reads CASSEAKEIKPDTQYF. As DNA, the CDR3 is TGTGCCAGCAGTGAAGCGAAAGAAATTAAACCAGATACGCAGTATTTT.

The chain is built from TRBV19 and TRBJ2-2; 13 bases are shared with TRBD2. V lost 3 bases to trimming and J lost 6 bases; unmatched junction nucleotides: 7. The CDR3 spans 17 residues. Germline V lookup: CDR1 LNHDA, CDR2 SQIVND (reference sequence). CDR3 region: CASSICSGLAGAGELFF. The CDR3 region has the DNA TGTGCCAGTAGTATTTGCTCAGGACTAGCGGGAGCCGGGGAGCTGTTTTTT.

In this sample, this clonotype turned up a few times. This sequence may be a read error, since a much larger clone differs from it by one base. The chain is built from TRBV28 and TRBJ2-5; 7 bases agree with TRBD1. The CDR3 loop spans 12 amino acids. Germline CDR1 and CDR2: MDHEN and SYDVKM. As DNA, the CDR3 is TGTGCCAGCAGGACAGGGAGAAAGACCAAGTACTTC. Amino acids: CASRTGRKTKYF.

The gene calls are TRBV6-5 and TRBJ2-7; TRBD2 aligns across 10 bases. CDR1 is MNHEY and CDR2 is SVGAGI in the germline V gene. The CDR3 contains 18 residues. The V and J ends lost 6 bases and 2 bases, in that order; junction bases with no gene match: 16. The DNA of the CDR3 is TGTGCCAGCAGCTATTTCCCCCCCGGGACTAGCGTAACCTACGAGCAGTACTTC. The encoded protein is CASSYFPPGTSVTYEQYF.

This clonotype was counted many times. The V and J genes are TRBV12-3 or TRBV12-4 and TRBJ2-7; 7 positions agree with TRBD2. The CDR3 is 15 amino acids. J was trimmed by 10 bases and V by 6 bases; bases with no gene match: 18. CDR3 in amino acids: CASSPPTSRPLLQYF. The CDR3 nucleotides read TGTGCCAGCAGCCCCCCGACTAGCCGCCCGCTGCTTCAGTACTTC.

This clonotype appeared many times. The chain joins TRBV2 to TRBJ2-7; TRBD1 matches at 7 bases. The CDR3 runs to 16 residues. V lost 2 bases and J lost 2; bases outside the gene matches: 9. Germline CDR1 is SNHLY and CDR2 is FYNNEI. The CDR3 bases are TGTGCCAGCAGTGAAATCAGTAGGGGGACAGCCTACGAGCAGTACTTC. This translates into CASSEISRGTAYEQYF.